Reported below is one T cell receptor (beta chain). In germline, CDR1 is LNHDA, CDR2 SQIVND (reference sequence). Trimming removed 2 bases from V and 2 bases from J, with 10 bases in between. There are 15 residues in the CDR3. This sample is drawn from a study of early T cells in non-severe SARS-CoV-2 infection. Background on the study: Sequencing targeted bulk RNA from unsorted whole blood, leaving chains unpaired.

Individual cDNA molecules each received unique molecular identifiers attached to them. TCRdb called the 5' RACE reads again in MiXCR, with one record for every CDR3 protein. The table includes tens of thousands of distinct CDR3 sequences, about 6% detected once. The V gene is TRBV19, the J gene TRBJ2-1; no clear D. The specimen sequenced was whole blood. This receptor was taken from an adult who was a healthcare worker with PCR-confirmed SARS-CoV-2 infection or an uninfected control (not recorded which). The CDR3 DNA reads TGTGCCAGTAGTATAACCCTTGGCCCCTACAATGAGCAGTTCTTC. Its protein product is CASSITLGPYNEQFF.